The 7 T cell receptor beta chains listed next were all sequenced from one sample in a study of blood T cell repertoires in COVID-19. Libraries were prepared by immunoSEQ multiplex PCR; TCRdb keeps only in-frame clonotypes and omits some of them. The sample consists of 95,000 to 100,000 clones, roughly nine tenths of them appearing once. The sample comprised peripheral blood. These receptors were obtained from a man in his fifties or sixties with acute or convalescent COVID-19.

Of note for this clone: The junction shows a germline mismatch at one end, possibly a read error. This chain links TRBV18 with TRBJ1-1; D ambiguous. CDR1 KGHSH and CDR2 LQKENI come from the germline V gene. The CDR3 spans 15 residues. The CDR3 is CASSPNSPGNPEAFF. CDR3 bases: TGTGCCAGCTCACCAAATAGCCCGGGGAACCCTGAAGCTTTCTTT.

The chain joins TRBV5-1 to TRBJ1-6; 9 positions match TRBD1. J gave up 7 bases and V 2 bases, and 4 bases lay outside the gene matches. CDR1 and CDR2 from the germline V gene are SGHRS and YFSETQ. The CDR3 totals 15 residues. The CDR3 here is CASSLQGARNSPLHF. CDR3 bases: TGCGCCAGCAGCTTACAGGGGGCACGGAATTCACCCCTCCACTTT.

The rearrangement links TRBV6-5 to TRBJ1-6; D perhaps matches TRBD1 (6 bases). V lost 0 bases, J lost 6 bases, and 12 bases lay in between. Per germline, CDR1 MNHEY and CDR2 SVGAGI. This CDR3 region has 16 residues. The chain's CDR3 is CASSYSSQGSNSPLHF. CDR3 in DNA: TGTGCCAGCAGTTACTCTTCGCAGGGGAGTAATTCACCCCTCCACTTT.

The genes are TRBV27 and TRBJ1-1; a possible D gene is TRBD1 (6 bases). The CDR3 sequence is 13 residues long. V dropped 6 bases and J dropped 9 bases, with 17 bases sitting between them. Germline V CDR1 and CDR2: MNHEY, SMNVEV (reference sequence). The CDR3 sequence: CASSLQGKMKAFF. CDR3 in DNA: TGTGCCAGCAGCCTACAGGGAAAGATGAAAGCTTTCTTT.

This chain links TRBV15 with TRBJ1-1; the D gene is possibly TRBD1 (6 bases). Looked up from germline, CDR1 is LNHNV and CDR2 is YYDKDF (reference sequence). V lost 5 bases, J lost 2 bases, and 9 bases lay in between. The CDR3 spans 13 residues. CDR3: CATSWDKNTEAFF. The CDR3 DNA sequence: TGTGCCACCAGCTGGGACAAAAACACTGAAGCTTTCTTT.

CDR3 sequence (DNA): TGTGCCAGCAGCCCAGGGGGGAATAGGAACGAGCAGTACTTC. Translated: CASSPGGNRNEQYF. The chain combines TRBV7-9 with TRBJ2-7; perhaps TRBD1 as D (7 bases). Looked up from germline, CDR1 is SEHNR and CDR2 is FQNEAQ (reference sequence). V shed 5 bases and J shed 5 bases, with 16 bases lying between them. This CDR3 region has 14 residues.

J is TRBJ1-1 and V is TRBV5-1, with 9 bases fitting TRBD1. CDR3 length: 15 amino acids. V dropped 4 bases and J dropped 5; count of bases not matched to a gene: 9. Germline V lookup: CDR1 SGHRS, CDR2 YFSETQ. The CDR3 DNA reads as TGCGCCAGCAGCCTGGCACAGGGGGCTAAGACTGAAGCTTTCTTT. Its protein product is CASSLAQGAKTEAFF.